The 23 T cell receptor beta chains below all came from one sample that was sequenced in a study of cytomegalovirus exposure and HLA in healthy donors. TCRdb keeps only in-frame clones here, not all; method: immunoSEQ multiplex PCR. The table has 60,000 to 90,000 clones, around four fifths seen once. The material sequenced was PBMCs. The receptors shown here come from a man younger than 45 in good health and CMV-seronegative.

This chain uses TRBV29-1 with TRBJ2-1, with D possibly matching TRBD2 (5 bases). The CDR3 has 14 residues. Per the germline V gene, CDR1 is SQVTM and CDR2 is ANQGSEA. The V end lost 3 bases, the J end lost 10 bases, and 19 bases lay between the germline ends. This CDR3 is CSVDGRITSGEQFF. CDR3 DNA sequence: TGCAGCGTTGACGGCAGAATCACCTCGGGGGAGCAGTTCTTC.

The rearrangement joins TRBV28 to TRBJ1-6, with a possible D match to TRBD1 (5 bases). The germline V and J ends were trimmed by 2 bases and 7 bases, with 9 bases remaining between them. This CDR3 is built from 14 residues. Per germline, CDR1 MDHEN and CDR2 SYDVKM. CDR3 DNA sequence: TGTGCCAGCAGTTTAGAAACAGGAAATTCACCCCTCCACTTT. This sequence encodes CASSLETGNSPLHF.

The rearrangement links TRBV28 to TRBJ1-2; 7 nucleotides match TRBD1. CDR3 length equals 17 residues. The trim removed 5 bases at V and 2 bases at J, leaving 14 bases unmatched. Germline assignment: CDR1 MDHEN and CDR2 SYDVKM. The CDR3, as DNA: TGTGCCAGCAGTACCATTGGGACAGCCCAACTCAACTATGGCTACACCTTC. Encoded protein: CASSTIGTAQLNYGYTF.

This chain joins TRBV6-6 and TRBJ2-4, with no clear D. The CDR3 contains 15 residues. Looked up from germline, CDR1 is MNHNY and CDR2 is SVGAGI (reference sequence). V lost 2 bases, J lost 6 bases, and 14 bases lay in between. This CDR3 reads CASSYHVRNPNIQYF. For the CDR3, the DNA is TGTGCCAGCAGTTACCACGTGAGGAACCCAAACATTCAGTACTTC.

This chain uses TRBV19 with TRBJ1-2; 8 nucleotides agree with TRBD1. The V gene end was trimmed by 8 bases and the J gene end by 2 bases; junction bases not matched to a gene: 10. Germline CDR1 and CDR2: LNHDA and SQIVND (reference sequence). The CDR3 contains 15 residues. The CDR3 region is CASCSQGTGNYGYTF. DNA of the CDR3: TGTGCCAGTTGTTCTCAGGGGACAGGAAACTATGGCTACACCTTC.

In nucleotides, the CDR3 is TGTGCCACCAGCAGAGATAGAGGCGAACGTTATGGCTACACCTTC. This translates into CATSRDRGERYGYTF. The chain has TRBV15 and TRBJ1-2; D ambiguous. The ends were cut back, 0 bases at V and 5 bases at J, with 13 bases in the middle. CDR1 is LNHNV and CDR2 is YYDKDF in the germline V gene (reference sequence). This CDR3 is 15 amino acids long.

CDR3 residues: CASSVTGTRGQARGTGELFF. The CDR3 DNA sequence: TGCGCCAGCAGCGTTACCGGGACCCGGGGACAGGCCCGGGGCACCGGGGAGCTGTTTTTT. J is TRBJ2-2 and V is TRBV5-1; 8 bases fit TRBD1. Germline assignment: CDR1 SGHRS and CDR2 YFSETQ. The V and J ends lost 4 bases and 4 bases, in that order; junction bases with no gene match: 21. The CDR3 length is 20 residues.

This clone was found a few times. The CDR3 nucleotides read TGTGCCAGCAGTTTGGGGGACAGGGTCGTGAATGGCTACACCTTC. Translated, it gives CASSLGDRVVNGYTF. The chain links TRBV28 to TRBJ1-2, with 9 bases lining up with TRBD1. The CDR3 extends over 15 amino acids. V gave up 3 bases and J gave up 6 bases; unmatched junction bases: 8. CDR1 and CDR2 (germline): MDHEN, SYDVKM.

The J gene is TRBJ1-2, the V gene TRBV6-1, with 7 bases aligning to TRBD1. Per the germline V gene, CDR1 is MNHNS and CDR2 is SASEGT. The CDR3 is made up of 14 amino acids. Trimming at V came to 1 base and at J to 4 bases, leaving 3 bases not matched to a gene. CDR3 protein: CASSEGGQIYGYTF. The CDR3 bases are TGTGCCAGCAGTGAAGGGGGACAGATCTATGGCTACACCTTC.

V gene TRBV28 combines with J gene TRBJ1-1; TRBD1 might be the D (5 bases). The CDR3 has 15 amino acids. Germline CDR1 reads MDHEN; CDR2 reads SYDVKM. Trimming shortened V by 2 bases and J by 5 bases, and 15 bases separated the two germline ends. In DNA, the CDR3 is TGTGCCAGCAGTTTAGTAAGGGGAATGCGAACTGAAGCTTTCTTT. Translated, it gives CASSLVRGMRTEAFF.

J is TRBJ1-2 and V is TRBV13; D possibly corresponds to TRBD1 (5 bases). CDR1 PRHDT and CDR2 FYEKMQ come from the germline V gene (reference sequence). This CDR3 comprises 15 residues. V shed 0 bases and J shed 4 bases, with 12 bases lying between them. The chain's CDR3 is CASSLGVQGSYGYTF. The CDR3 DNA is TGTGCCAGCAGCTTAGGTGTTCAGGGTAGCTATGGCTACACCTTC.

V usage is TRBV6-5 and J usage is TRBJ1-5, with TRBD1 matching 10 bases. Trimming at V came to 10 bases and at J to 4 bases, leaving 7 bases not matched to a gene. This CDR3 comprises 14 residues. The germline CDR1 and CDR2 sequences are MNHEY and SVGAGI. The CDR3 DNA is TGTGCCACTTCGGGACAGGGGAGTAATCAGCCCCAGCATTTT. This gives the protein CATSGQGSNQPQHF.

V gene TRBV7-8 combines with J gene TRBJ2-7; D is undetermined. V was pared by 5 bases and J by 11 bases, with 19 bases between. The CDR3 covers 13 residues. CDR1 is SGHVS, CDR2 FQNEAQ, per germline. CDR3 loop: CASSLRATPEKYF. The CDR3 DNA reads TGTGCCAGCAGCCTAAGAGCCACTCCGGAGAAGTACTTC.

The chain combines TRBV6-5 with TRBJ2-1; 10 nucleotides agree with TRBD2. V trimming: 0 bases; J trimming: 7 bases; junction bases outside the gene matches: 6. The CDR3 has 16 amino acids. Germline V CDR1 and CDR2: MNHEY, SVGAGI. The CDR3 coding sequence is TGTGCCAGCAGTTACTCGGCTAGCGGGGGAGGGAATGAGCAGTTCTTC. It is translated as CASSYSASGGGNEQFF.

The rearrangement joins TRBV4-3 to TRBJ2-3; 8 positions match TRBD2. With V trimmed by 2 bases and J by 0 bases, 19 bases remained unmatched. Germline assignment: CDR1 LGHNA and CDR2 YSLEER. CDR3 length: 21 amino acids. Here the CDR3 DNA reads TGCGCCAGCAGCCAATTCTACCAGGGGTGGAAAGTAGCGGGGAGCACAGATACGCAGTATTTT. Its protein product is CASSQFYQGWKVAGSTDTQYF.

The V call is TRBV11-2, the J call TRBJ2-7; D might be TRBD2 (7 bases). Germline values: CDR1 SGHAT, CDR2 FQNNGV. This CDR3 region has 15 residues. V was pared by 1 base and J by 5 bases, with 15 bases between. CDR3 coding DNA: TGTGCCAGCAGCTTAGTCCGGGGGGCGAATGACGAGCAGTACTTC. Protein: CASSLVRGANDEQYF.

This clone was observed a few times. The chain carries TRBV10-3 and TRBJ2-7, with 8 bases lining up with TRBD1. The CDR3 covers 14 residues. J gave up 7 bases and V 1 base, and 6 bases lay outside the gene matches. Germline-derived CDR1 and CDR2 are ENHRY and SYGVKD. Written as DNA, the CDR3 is TGTGCCATCAGTGAGTTTACAGGGGGAAAAGAGCAGTACTTC. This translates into CAISEFTGGKEQYF.

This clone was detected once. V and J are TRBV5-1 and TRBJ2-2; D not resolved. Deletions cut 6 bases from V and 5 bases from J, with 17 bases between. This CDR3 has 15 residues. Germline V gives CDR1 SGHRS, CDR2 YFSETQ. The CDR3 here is CASNVAGMETGELFF. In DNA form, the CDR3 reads TGCGCCAGCAATGTTGCAGGAATGGAAACCGGGGAGCTGTTTTTT.

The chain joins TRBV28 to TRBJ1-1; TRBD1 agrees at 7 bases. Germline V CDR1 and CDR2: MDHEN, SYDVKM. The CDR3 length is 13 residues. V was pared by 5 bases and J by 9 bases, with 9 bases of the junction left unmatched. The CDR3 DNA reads TGTGCCAGCAGTCTTCCTGACAGGGCGCAAGCTTTCTTT. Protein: CASSLPDRAQAFF.

The CDR3 DNA follows: TGTGCCAGCAGTGATCAAGGAGGGGGGGTGAAGGAGCAGTTCTTC. The encoded protein is CASSDQGGGVKEQFF. The V call is TRBV6-4, the J call TRBJ2-1, with D possibly being TRBD2 (7 bases). V dropped 3 bases and J dropped 10 bases, with 19 bases sitting between them. Germline CDR1 is MRHNA and CDR2 is SNTAGT. The length of the CDR3 is 15 residues.

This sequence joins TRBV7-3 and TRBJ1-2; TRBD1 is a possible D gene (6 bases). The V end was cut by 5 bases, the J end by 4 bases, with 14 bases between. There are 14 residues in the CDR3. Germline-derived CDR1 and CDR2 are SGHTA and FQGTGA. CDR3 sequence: CASSGGGEGYGYTF. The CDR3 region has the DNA TGTGCCAGCAGCGGAGGGGGGGAAGGCTATGGCTACACCTTC.

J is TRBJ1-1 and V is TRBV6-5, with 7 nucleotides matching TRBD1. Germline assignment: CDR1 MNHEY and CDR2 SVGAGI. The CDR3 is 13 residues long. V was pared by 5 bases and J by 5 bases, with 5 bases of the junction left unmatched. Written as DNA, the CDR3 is TGTGCCAGCAGTCGGGACAGAGGGACTGAAGCTTTCTTT. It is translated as CASSRDRGTEAFF.

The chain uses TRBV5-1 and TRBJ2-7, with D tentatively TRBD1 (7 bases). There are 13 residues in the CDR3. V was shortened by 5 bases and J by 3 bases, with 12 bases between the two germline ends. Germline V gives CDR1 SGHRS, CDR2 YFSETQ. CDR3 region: CASSPGGLYEQYV. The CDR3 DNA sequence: TGCGCCAGCAGTCCAGGGGGGCTCTACGAGCAGTACGTC.